This TCR beta chain was found in a study of control samples from healthy donors and cancer patients. The germline CDR1 and CDR2 sequences are MNHEY and SVGEGT. Trimming stripped 4 bases from V and 0 bases from J, with 16 bases between. This CDR3 is built from 17 residues. This table comes from immunoSEQ multiplex PCR, and its TCRdb copy is limited to in-frame clones, with some not included. The repertoire includes over 70,000 clones, around nine tenths of them detected once, and roughly a tenth sits in the top ten. Sequencing used PBMCs. The receptor comes from a woman aged 45-65 years with colorectal cancer. The V and J genes are TRBV6-2 or TRBV6-3 and TRBJ1-5; tentatively, D is TRBD1 (5 bases). CDR3 nucleotide sequence: TGTGCCAGCAGTTGGCTAGACAGAACCTATAGCAATCAGCCCCAGCATTTT. Translating gives CASSWLDRTYSNQPQHF.